This T cell receptor beta chain came from a study of CD8 T cells in Susac syndrome. As for the study in general: Patients with Susac syndrome were therapy-naive, on corticosteroids, or on intravenous immunoglobulin alone at blood draw.

When the RNA was reverse transcribed, random hexamers were used with an input of about 0.5 to 1 ug. An immunoSEQ multiplex PCR generated amplified TCR beta CDR3 products spanning 54 Vbeta and 13 Jbeta. TCRdb processed the immunoSEQ multiplex PCR reads anew with MiXCR; each CDR3 protein has one entry. This table has some 94,000 distinct CDR3 sequences, about 94% appearing once. Negative isolation yielded CD4+ and CD8+ T cells, and FACS enriched TEMRA cells. The V gene's germline CDR1 is SGHRS and CDR2 YFSETQ. V lost 6 bases, J lost 1 base, and 14 bases lay in between. The length of the CDR3 is 14 residues. This clonotype was counted only a few times.

This clonotype was sampled from a human donor with Susac syndrome. The chain couples TRBV5-1 to TRBJ2-7; D perhaps matches TRBD1 (5 bases). Sequencing used CD4+ T cells from PBMCs. The CDR3 DNA follows: TGCGCCAGCACGCGAGACAGCCTTTCCTACGAGCAGTACTTC. The encoded protein is CASTRDSLSYEQYF.